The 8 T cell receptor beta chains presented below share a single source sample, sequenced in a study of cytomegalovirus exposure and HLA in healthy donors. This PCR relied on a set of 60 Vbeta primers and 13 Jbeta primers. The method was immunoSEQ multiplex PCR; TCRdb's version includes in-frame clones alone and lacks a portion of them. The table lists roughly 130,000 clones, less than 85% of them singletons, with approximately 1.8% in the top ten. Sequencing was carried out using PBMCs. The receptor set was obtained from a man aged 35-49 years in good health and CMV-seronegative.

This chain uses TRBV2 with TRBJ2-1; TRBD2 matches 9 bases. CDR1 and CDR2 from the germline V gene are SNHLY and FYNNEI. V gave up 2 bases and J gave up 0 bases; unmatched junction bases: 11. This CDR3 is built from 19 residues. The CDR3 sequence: CASSESLAGTFISYNEQFF. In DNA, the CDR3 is TGTGCCAGCAGTGAAAGCCTAGCGGGAACCTTTATCTCCTACAATGAGCAGTTCTTC.

The CDR3 spells CASSQDQGLNSPLHF. The CDR3 coding sequence is TGCGCCAGCAGCCAAGACCAGGGGTTGAATTCACCCCTCCACTTT. The chain combines TRBV4-1 with TRBJ1-6; a possible D gene is TRBD1 (6 bases). The length of the CDR3 is 15 residues. CDR1 and CDR2 from the germline V gene are MGHRA and YSYEKL. The V end lost 0 bases, the J end lost 7 bases, and 10 bases lay between the germline ends.

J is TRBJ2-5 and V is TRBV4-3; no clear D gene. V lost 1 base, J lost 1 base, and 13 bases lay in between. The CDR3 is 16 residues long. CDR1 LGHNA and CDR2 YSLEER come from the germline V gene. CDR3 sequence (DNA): TGCGCCAGCAGCCAAGGGCTTGGGCAGGCCCAAGAGACCCAGTACTTC. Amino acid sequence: CASSQGLGQAQETQYF.

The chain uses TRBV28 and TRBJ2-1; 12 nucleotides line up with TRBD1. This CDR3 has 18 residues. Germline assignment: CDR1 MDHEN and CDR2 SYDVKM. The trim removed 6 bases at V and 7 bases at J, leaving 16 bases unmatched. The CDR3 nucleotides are TGTGCCAGCAGCCGGTCCGTGATCCGGGACAGGGGGCGTAATGAGCAGTTCTTC. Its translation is CASSRSVIRDRGRNEQFF.

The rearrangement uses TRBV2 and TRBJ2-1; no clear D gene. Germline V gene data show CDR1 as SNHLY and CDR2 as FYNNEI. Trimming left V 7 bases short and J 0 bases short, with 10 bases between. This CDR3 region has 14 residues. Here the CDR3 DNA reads TGTGCCAGCAACCCATCGAGCTCCTACAATGAGCAGTTCTTC. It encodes CASNPSSSYNEQFF.

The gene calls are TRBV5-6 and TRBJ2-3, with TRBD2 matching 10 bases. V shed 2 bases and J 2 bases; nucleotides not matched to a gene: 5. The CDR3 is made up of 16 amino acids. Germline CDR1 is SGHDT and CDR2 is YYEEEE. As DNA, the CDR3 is TGTGCCAGCAGCTTTCTAGCGGGAGAACCCACAGATACGCAGTATTTT. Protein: CASSFLAGEPTDTQYF.

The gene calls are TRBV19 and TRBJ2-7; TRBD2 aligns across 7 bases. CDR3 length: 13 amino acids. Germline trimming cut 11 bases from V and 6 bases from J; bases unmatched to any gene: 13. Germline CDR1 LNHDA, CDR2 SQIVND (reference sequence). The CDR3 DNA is TGTGCCTCAAAGTTTGGCGGGAGTGGCGAGCAGTACTTC. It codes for CASKFGGSGEQYF.

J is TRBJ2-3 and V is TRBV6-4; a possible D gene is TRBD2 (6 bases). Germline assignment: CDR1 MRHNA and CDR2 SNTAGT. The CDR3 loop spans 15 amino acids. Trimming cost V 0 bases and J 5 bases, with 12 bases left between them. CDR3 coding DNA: TGTGCCAGCAGTGACTCGTCCGGGAGTCAAGATACGCAGTATTTT. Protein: CASSDSSGSQDTQYF.